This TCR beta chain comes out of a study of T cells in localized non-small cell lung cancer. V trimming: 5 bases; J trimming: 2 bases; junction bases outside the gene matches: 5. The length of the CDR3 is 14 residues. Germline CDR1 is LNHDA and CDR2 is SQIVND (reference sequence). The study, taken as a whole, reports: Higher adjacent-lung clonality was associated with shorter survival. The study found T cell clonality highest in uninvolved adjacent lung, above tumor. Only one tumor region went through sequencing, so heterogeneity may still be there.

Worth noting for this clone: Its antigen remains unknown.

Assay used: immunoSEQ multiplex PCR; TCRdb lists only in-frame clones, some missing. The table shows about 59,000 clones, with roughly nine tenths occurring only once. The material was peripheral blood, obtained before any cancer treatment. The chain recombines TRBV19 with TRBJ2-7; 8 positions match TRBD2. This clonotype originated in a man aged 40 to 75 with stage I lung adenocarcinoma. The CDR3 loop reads CASSVGTRTYEQYF. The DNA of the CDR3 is TGTGCCAGTAGTGTGGGGACTAGAACCTACGAGCAGTACTTC.